This entry lists 29 T cell receptor beta chains sequenced from one sample in a study of control samples from healthy donors and cancer patients. Generated by immunoSEQ multiplex PCR, the TCRdb table keeps only in-frame clones and is missing some. The sample has about 150,000 clones, just over 85% seen once. The sequenced sample was blood. The receptors come from a man aged 18 to 35 in good health.

This clone was found once. CDR3 sequence reads: CASRLAGNEQFF. The CDR3 coding sequence is TGTGCCAGCAGACTAGCGGGGAATGAGCAGTTCTTC. V usage is TRBV28 and J usage is TRBJ2-1; 10 nucleotides match TRBD2. The V segment lost 6 bases and the J segment 7 bases; nucleotides outside the gene matches: 0. Germline lookup yields CDR1 MDHEN and CDR2 SYDVKM. The CDR3 is 12 residues long.

The V call is TRBV28, the J call TRBJ1-1; 9 bases agree with TRBD1. Germline V CDR1 and CDR2: MDHEN, SYDVKM. J lost 3 bases, V lost 9 bases, and 11 bases had no gene match. This CDR3 spans 15 amino acids. This CDR3 is CASIGQGIEDTEAFF. The DNA of the CDR3 is TGTGCCAGTATTGGACAGGGGATCGAGGACACTGAAGCTTTCTTT. Full variable domain (rest looked up from reference TRBV28 and TRBJ1-1): DVKVTQSSRYLVKRTGEKVFLECVQDMDHENMFWYRQDPGLGLRLIYFSYDVKMKEKGDIPEGYSVSREKKERFSLILESASTNQTSMYLCASIGQGIEDTEAFFGQGTRLTVV.

The gene calls are TRBV7-2 and TRBJ2-2; 7 bases line up with TRBD1. CDR1 SGHTA and CDR2 FQGNSA come from the germline V gene. V was pared by 3 bases and J by 4 bases, with 5 bases of the junction left unmatched. The CDR3 covers 15 residues. The CDR3 loop reads CASSFDRASTGELFF. The DNA for the CDR3 is TGTGCCAGCAGCTTCGACAGGGCTAGCACCGGGGAGCTGTTTTTT.

The chain combines TRBV5-5 with TRBJ2-7, with D uncertain. The germline V and J ends were trimmed by 0 bases and 6 bases, with 7 bases remaining between them. The CDR3 is 12 residues long. The germline gives CDR1 SGHKS, CDR2 YYEKEE (reference sequence). The CDR3 loop reads CASSLGPSEQYF. The DNA of the CDR3 is TGTGCCAGCAGCTTGGGTCCCTCCGAGCAGTACTTC.

V usage is TRBV6-5 and J usage is TRBJ1-5, with unresolved D. CDR3 size: 14 residues. Germline loops: CDR1 MNHEY, CDR2 SVGAGI. Between the trimmed V and J ends, which lost 2 bases and 4 bases, there was a span of 9 bases. As DNA, the CDR3 is TGTGCCAGCAGTTACGGAAGCCCTAATCAGCCCCAGCATTTT. Protein: CASSYGSPNQPQHF.

This sequence joins TRBV7-8 and TRBJ1-2, with 9 positions matching TRBD1. The V and J ends lost 4 bases and 7 bases, in that order; junction bases with no gene match: 10. The germline gives CDR1 SGHVS, CDR2 FQNEAQ. CDR3 size: 15 residues. The chain's CDR3 is CASSSTGTGLSGYTF. The CDR3 nucleotides read TGTGCCAGCAGCTCTACCGGGACAGGGCTTAGTGGCTACACCTTC. The full variable domain, its missing parts supplied by reference TRBV7-8 and TRBJ1-2, is GAGVSQSPRYKVAKRGQDVALRCDPISGHVSLFWYQQALGQGPEFLTYFQNEAQLDKSGLPSDRFFAERPEGSVSTLKIQRTQQEDSAVYLCASSSTGTGLSGYTFGSGTRLTVV.

V gene TRBV9 combines with J gene TRBJ2-2; no firm D call. V was cut by 4 bases and J by 2 bases, with 12 bases left in between. Germline assignment: CDR1 SGDLS and CDR2 YYNGEE. The CDR3 is 15 residues long. The CDR3 sequence is CASSSEMGNTGELFF. The CDR3, as DNA: TGTGCCAGCAGCTCAGAGATGGGAAACACCGGGGAGCTGTTTTTT.

This clone was seen only a few times. The rearrangement joins TRBV29-1 to TRBJ2-1; a possible D gene is TRBD2 (6 bases). Trimming stripped 0 bases from V and 0 bases from J, with 15 bases between. The length of the CDR3 is 17 residues. Per germline, CDR1 SQVTM and CDR2 ANQGSEA. The CDR3 sequence: CSVEDLMRGRSYNEQFF. Here the CDR3 DNA reads TGCAGCGTTGAAGATCTTATGCGGGGCCGCTCCTACAATGAGCAGTTCTTC.

The V and J genes are TRBV5-1 and TRBJ2-5; 11 positions match TRBD1. The V segment lost 4 bases and the J segment 5 bases; nucleotides outside the gene matches: 10. CDR1 is SGHRS and CDR2 is YFSETQ in the germline V gene. CDR3 length: 16 amino acids. The DNA for the CDR3 is TGCGCCAGCAGCGTAGGACAGGGGGCGATTGTGGAGACCCAGTACTTC. Protein: CASSVGQGAIVETQYF.

This clone was recorded once. The J gene is TRBJ2-7, the V gene TRBV28; 8 bases agree with TRBD2. The V gene's germline CDR1 is MDHEN and CDR2 SYDVKM. This CDR3 is built from 15 residues. With V trimmed by 3 bases and J by 2 bases, 6 bases remained unmatched. CDR3 in amino acids: CASSFSPGGTYEQYF. The CDR3 DNA follows: TGTGCCAGCAGTTTCTCCCCGGGGGGGACCTACGAGCAGTACTTC.

The chain recombines TRBV24-1 with TRBJ2-1; TRBD1 might be the D (5 bases). CDR3 size: 16 residues. V lost 0 bases and J lost 8, with 16 bases in between. Germline V gives CDR1 KGHDR, CDR2 SFDVKD. The CDR3: CATSDLYGASEDEQFF. The DNA of the CDR3 is TGTGCCACCAGTGATTTGTATGGGGCCTCTGAGGATGAGCAGTTCTTC.

The genes are TRBV5-1 and TRBJ2-7; 10 bases map to TRBD1. The ends lost 4 bases at V and 7 bases at J; junction bases unmatched: 11. Germline loops: CDR1 SGHRS, CDR2 YFSETQ. The CDR3 runs to 15 residues. DNA of the CDR3: TGCGCCAGCAGCCTTAAGGGACAGGGGTTCCATGAGCAGTACTTC. Protein: CASSLKGQGFHEQYF.

The rearrangement joins TRBV28 to TRBJ2-7; no reliable D call. This CDR3 spans 12 amino acids. Germline CDR1 is MDHEN and CDR2 is SYDVKM. Trimming took 2 bases from V and 5 from J, leaving 7 bases between them. The CDR3 loop is CASSLQRDEQYF. CDR3 in DNA: TGTGCCAGCAGTTTACAACGAGACGAGCAGTACTTC.

To note about this clone: A junction boundary mismatches the germline segment, possibly from a read error. The chain has TRBV7-2 and TRBJ2-2; D possibly uses TRBD1 or TRBD2 (5 bases each). The CDR3 contains 15 residues. In germline, CDR1 is SGHTA, CDR2 FQGNSA. CDR3: CASSSGTAKTGELFF. DNA for the CDR3: TGTGCCAGCAGCTCCGGGACCGCGAAGACCGGGGAGCTGTTTTTT.

V is TRBV11-1 and J is TRBJ2-5; TRBD1 is a possible D gene (6 bases). V lost 3 bases and J 4 bases, leaving 15 bases between the germline ends. This CDR3 has 15 amino acids. From germline, CDR1 is SGHAT and CDR2 FQDESV (reference sequence). The CDR3 reads CASSFLGQPGETQYF. The CDR3 coding sequence is TGTGCCAGCAGCTTCTTAGGACAGCCGGGAGAGACCCAGTACTTC.

This rearrangement joins TRBV7-3 to TRBJ2-1, with TRBD2 matching over 9 bases. The CDR3 is 16 amino acids. V shed 4 bases and J 5 bases; nucleotides not matched to a gene: 9. Germline lookup yields CDR1 SGHTA and CDR2 FQGTGA. CDR3 DNA sequence: TGTGCCAGCAGCTCCTTAGCGGGGGCGCCCCACAATGAGCAGTTCTTC. Translation gives CASSSLAGAPHNEQFF.

The gene calls are TRBV6-5 and TRBJ1-3, with 7 bases that match TRBD1. CDR1 is MNHEY and CDR2 is SVGAGI in the germline V gene. Germline trimming cut 4 bases from V and 5 bases from J; bases unmatched to any gene: 11. The CDR3 covers 16 residues. The CDR3 coding sequence is TGTGCCAGCAGTTCTTCATCGACAGGGCGGCGAAACACCATATATTTT. Encoded protein: CASSSSSTGRRNTIYF.

This chain uses TRBV3-1 (or the pseudogene TRBV3-2) with TRBJ1-5; D uncertain. In germline, CDR1 is LGHDT, CDR2 YNNKEL (reference sequence). The CDR3 consists of 16 residues. V was cut by 0 bases and J by 0 bases, with 9 bases left in between. The CDR3 spells CASSQEGRISNQPQHF. The DNA for the CDR3 is TGTGCCAGCAGCCAAGAGGGCAGGATTAGCAATCAGCCCCAGCATTTT.

This rearrangement joins TRBV5-8 to TRBJ1-5, with D possibly matching TRBD1 (6 bases). Germline loops: CDR1 SGHTS, CDR2 YDEGEE. There are 14 residues in the CDR3. Trimming stripped 1 base from V and 7 bases from J, with 12 bases between. CDR3 sequence: CASSLRRGSQPQHF. In DNA form, the CDR3 reads TGTGCCAGCAGCTTGAGGAGGGGGAGCCAGCCCCAGCATTTT.

This chain connects TRBV29-1 to TRBJ2-5; 10 bases match TRBD1. CDR3 length equals 14 residues. The V gene end was trimmed by 4 bases and the J gene end by 5 bases; junction bases not matched to a gene: 7. Germline V gene sequence: CDR1 SQVTM, CDR2 ANQGSEA. CDR3 sequence (DNA): TGCAGCGTTGGCGACAGGGGGCGCGGGGAGACCCAGTACTTC. This translates into CSVGDRGRGETQYF.

J is TRBJ2-1 and V is TRBV7-6; 14 bases are shared with TRBD2. There are 16 residues in the CDR3. After removal of 5 bases from V and 7 bases from J, the junction contained 7 bases not matched to a gene. Germline V CDR1 and CDR2: SGHVS, FNYEAQ. CDR3 DNA: TGTGCCAGCAGCCTCGGACTAGCGGGGGGATGGAATGAGCAGTTCTTC. This translates into CASSLGLAGGWNEQFF.

The chain uses TRBV6-5 and TRBJ1-1; no reliable D call. The CDR3 spans 14 residues. The V gene's germline CDR1 is MNHEY and CDR2 SVGAGI. The V end was cut by 6 bases, the J end by 2 bases, with 13 bases between. The DNA of the CDR3 is TGTGCCAGCAGGCAACACAGAGACAACACTGAAGCTTTCTTT. Protein sequence: CASRQHRDNTEAFF.

The rearrangement joins TRBV10-3 to TRBJ2-1, with unresolved D. This CDR3 is 16 amino acids long. CDR1 and CDR2 (germline): ENHRY, SYGVKD. Trimming removed 1 base at V and 0 bases at J, with 10 bases between. This CDR3 is CAISEYKSSSYNEQFF. The CDR3 bases are TGTGCCATCAGTGAGTATAAGTCCAGCTCCTACAATGAGCAGTTCTTC.

The chain joins TRBV15 to TRBJ1-3; D is uncertain. Trimming stripped 0 bases from V and 0 bases from J, with 9 bases between. Looked up from germline, CDR1 is LNHNV and CDR2 is YYDKDF (reference sequence). This CDR3 is 16 amino acids long. The CDR3 protein is CATSREVRSSGNTIYF. The CDR3 nucleotides are TGTGCCACCAGCAGAGAAGTCAGAAGCTCTGGAAACACCATATATTTT.

The chain is built from TRBV6-5 and TRBJ1-4, with 8 positions matching TRBD1. The CDR3 is 14 residues long. Germline CDR1 is MNHEY and CDR2 is SVGAGI. Unmatched junction bases numbered 5, after V lost 6 bases and J lost 5 bases. CDR3 DNA: TGTGCCAGCAGCTGGACAGGGCCCAATGAAAAACTGTTTTTT. Its protein product is CASSWTGPNEKLFF.

The chain carries TRBV7-3 and TRBJ1-3; D is uncertain. Trimming shortened V by 3 bases and J by 7 bases, and 10 bases separated the two germline ends. The V gene's germline CDR1 is SGHTA and CDR2 FQGTGA. This CDR3 is 13 amino acids long. CDR3 sequence: CASSLDLGNTIYF. As DNA, the CDR3 is TGTGCCAGCAGCTTGGACCTGGGGAACACCATATATTTT.

The V gene is TRBV9, the J gene TRBJ1-3; tentative D call: TRBD1 (5 bases). The germline V gene has CDR1 SGDLS and CDR2 YYNGEE. The CDR3 is 16 residues long. The ends were cut back, 0 bases at V and 3 bases at J, with 13 bases in the middle. The CDR3 DNA follows: TGTGCCAGCAGCGTAGCACCAGGGTTAAGTGGAAACACCATATATTTT. Its protein product is CASSVAPGLSGNTIYF.

This clone has more than one count but fewer than ten. The V call is TRBV6-8, the J call TRBJ2-7; TRBD1 agrees at 8 bases. V lost 10 bases to trimming and J lost 0 bases; unmatched junction nucleotides: 8. The CDR3 contains 14 residues. The germline CDR1 and CDR2 sequences are MNHGY and SAAAGT. The CDR3, as DNA: TGTGCCATTACCCGGGACAGGCGCTCCTACGAGCAGTACTTC. This encodes CAITRDRRSYEQYF.

A single count supports this clone. The chain links TRBV5-4 to TRBJ2-3; D may be TRBD2 (5 bases). This CDR3 is 15 amino acids long. Trimming took off 4 bases at V and 0 bases at J, with 12 bases between the two ends. CDR1 SGHNT and CDR2 YYREEE come from the germline V gene (reference sequence). The CDR3 DNA reads as TGTGCCAGCAGCCTGGACTCCGAAAGCACAGATACGCAGTATTTT. Protein product: CASSLDSESTDTQYF.